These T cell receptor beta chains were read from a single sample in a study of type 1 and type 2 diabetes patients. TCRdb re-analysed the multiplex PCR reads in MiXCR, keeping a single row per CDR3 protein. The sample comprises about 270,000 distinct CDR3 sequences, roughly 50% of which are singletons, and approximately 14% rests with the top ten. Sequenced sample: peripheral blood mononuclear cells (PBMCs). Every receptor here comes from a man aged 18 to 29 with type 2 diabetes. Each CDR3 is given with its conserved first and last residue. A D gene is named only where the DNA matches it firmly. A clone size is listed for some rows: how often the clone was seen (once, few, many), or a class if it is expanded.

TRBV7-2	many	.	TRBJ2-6	TGTGCCAGCAGCTTAAAGTTGGGTTCTGGGGCCAACGTCCTGACTTTC	CASSLKLGSGANVLTF
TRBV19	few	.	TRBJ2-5	TGTGCCACCCAAGCAAGAGAGACCCAGTACTTC	CATQARETQYF
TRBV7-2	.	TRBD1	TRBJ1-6	TGTGCCAGCAGCTTCGACAGGGGAGAATCCTATAATTCACCCCTCCACTTT	CASSFDRGESYNSPLHF
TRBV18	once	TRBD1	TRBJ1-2	TGTGCCAGCTCAAGAGACAGGGGAGACGATGGCTACACCTTC	CASSRDRGDDGYTF
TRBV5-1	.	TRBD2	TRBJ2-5	TGCGCCAGCAGCTCCAAGCGGGAGGGTGGCGAGACCCAGTACTTC	CASSSKREGGETQYF
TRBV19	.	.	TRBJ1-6	TGTGCCAGTAGGAAGGACAGATCGGATTCACCCCTCCACTTT	CASRKDRSDSPLHF
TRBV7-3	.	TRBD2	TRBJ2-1	TGTGCCAGCAGCTCCCTTGGGGGGACTAGCGGATATTCCTACAATGAGCAGTTCTTC	CASSSLGGTSGYSYNEQFF
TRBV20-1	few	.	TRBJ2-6	TGCAGTGCTTACGGGGCCAACGTCCTGACTTTC	CSAYGANVLTF
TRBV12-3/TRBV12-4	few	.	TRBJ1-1	TGTGCCAGCAGTTCGTTTGTATCATGGTCTTGGGGGGAAACTGAAGCTTTCTTT	CASSSFVSWSWGETEAFF
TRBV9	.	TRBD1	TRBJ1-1	TGTGCCAGCAGCACATGGGACAGAGGATCTGAAGCTTTCTTT	CASSTWDRGSEAFF
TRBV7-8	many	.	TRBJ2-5	TGTGCCAGCACCAAAGTGCAAGAGACCCAGTACTTC	CASTKVQETQYF
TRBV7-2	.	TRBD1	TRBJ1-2	TGTGCCAGCAGACAAGGACAGGGGTGGGATGGCTACACCTTC	CASRQGQGWDGYTF
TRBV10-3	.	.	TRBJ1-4	TGTGCCTCCAGCAAAGACAGTAATGAAAAACTGTTTTTT	CASSKDSNEKLFF
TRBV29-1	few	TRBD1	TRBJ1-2	TGCAGCGTCTCACAGGGGAATGGCTACACCTTC	CSVSQGNGYTF
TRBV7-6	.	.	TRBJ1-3	TGTGCCAGCAGCGTACAGGGATCCTCTGGAAACACCATATATTTT	CASSVQGSSGNTIYF
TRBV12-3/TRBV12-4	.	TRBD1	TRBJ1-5	TGTGCCAGCAGCCTAAAGACAGGGGGTTATAGCAATCAGCCCCAGCATTTT	CASSLKTGGYSNQPQHF
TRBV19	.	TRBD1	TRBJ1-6	TGTGCCAGTAGTGGGACTGACAGGGGACCCCTCCACTTT	CASSGTDRGPLHF
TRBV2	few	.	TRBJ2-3	TGTGCCAGCAAAGGGTTAGACTCTTCAGATACGCAGTATTTT	CASKGLDSSDTQYF
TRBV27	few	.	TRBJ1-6	TGTGCCAGCAGGGAAATCGGATATAATTCACCCCTCCACTTT	CASREIGYNSPLHF
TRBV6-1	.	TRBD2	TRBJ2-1	TGTGCCAGCAGTGCTAGCGGGAGGGAGGAGCAGTTCTTC	CASSASGREEQFF
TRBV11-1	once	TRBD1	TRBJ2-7	TGTGCCAGCAGCTCCCGACAGGGGTTTGGATACGAGCAGTACTTC	CASSSRQGFGYEQYF
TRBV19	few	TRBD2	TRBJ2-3	TGTGCCAGTAGGGCGGGGGGATCAGATACGCAGTATTTT	CASRAGGSDTQYF
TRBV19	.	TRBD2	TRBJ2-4	TGTGCCAGTAGTATAGGGACTAGCGGGGGCAGGAACATTCAGTACTTC	CASSIGTSGGRNIQYF
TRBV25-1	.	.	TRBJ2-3	TGTGCCAGCAGTTTAGGGTCGGGCAGTCGCACAGATACGCAGTATTTT	CASSLGSGSRTDTQYF
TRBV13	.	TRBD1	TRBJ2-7	TGTGCCAGCAGCTTCCGACAGGGCCACGAGCAGTACTTC	CASSFRQGHEQYF
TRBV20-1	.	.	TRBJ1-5	TGCAGTGCGAGTCAGGGTGTTGAGCAGCCCCAGCATTTT	CSASQGVEQPQHF
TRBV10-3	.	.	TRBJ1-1	TGTGCCATCAGTGTGCAGGAGACGAACACTGAAGCTTTCTTT	CAISVQETNTEAFF
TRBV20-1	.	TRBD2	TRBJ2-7	TGCAGCGCCATAGCGGGGGGGACCTACGAGCAGTACTTC	CSAIAGGTYEQYF
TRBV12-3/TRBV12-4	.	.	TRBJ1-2	TGTGCCAGCAGTTTATTCGAGGATTCTAACTATGGCTACACCTTC	CASSLFEDSNYGYTF
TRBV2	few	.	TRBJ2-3	TGTGCCAGCGTAGAGTCGGGGGATACGCAGTATTTT	CASVESGDTQYF
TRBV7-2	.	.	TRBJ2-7	TGTGCCAGCAGCTTCCTTACAGGGAGACTCTCCTACGAGCAGTACTTC	CASSFLTGRLSYEQYF
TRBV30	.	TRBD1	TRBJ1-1	TGTGCCTGGAAGGGACAGGGGGTATCGAACACTGAAGCTTTCTTT	CAWKGQGVSNTEAFF
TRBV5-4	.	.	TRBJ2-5	TGTGCCAGCAGCTTGTATGGGGAGACCCAGTACTTC	CASSLYGETQYF
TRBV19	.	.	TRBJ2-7	TGTGCCAGTAGTATATCTGGGATCGAATACGAGCAGTACTTC	CASSISGIEYEQYF
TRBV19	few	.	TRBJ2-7	TGTGCCAGTAGCTTGGGGGCGACGCGATACGAGCAGTACTTC	CASSLGATRYEQYF
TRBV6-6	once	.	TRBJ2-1	TGTGCCAGCAGTTACTCGAATGGCGGGGCCTACAATGAGCAGTTCTTC	CASSYSNGGAYNEQFF
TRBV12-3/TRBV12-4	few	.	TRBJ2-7	TGTGCCAGCAGTTTGAATGTCGGGTTCTCCTACGAGCAGTACTTC	CASSLNVGFSYEQYF
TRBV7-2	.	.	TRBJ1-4	TGTGCCAGTAGCTTATGTGGGGATCGTGAAAAACTGTTTTTT	CASSLCGDREKLFF
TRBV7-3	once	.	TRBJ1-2	TGTGCCAGCAGCTCGTGGGGCACGAATGGCTACACCTTC	CASSSWGTNGYTF
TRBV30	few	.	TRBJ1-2	TGTGCCTGGAGTCCTGTTGCACTTGGCTATGGCTACACCTTC	CAWSPVALGYGYTF
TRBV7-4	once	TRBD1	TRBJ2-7	TGTGCCAGCAGAGGACAGGCGGGCGCGGACGAGCAGTACTTC	CASRGQAGADEQYF
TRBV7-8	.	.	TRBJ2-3	TGTGCCAGCAGCTTGGCCCGGGGTGGTTATGTGGATACGCAGTATTTT	CASSLARGGYVDTQYF
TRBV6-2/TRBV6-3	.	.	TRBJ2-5	TGTGCCAGCTGGGCTAGCTGGGAGACCCAGTACTTC	CASWASWETQYF
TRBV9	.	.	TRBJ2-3	TGTGCCAGCAGCTTACGAGCGGGTTGGGGCACAGATACGCAGTATTTT	CASSLRAGWGTDTQYF
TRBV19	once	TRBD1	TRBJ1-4	TGTGCCAGACCGCCTGACAGGGGAACAACTAATGAAAAACTGTTTTTT	CARPPDRGTTNEKLFF
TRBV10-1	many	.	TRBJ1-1	TGCGCCAGCAGTCTAGACAGAAACACTGAAGCTTTCTTT	CASSLDRNTEAFF
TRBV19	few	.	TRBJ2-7	TGTGCCAGTAGTTTCTATGCGGGTGAAGCCTACGAGCAGTACTTC	CASSFYAGEAYEQYF
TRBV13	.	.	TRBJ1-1	TGTGCCAGCAGCTCAGCAGGTCAGAACACTGAAGCTTTCTTT	CASSSAGQNTEAFF
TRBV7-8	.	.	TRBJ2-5	TGTGCCAGCAGCCCAGGACTCACAGGGCAAGAGACCCAGTACTTC	CASSPGLTGQETQYF
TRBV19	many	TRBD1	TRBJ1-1	TGTGCCAGTAGTCCCAGGGGGCCGACTGAAGCTTTCTTT	CASSPRGPTEAFF
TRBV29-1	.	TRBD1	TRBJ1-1	TGCAGCGCCTGGGACAGGGTTGAAGAGGACACTGAAGCTTTCTTT	CSAWDRVEEDTEAFF
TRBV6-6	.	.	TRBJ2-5	TGTGCCAGCGGTTTGGGGGGGGCTGGGGAGACCCAGTACTTC	CASGLGGAGETQYF
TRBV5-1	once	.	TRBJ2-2	TGCGCCAGCAGCGGGAAAACAGGGTCCGGGGAGCTGTTTTTT	CASSGKTGSGELFF
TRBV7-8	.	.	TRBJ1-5	TGTGCCAGCAGCTTAGGTCAGCTTAGCAATCAGCCCCAGCATTTT	CASSLGQLSNQPQHF
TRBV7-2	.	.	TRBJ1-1	TGTGCCAGCAGCTTACTGGGCGAGAACACTGAAGCTTTCTTT	CASSLLGENTEAFF
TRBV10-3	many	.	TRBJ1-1	TGTGCCATCAGTGAGTATGGGGGTGAAGCTTTCTTT	CAISEYGGEAFF
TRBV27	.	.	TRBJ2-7	TGTGCCAGCAGTTTGAATCGTGGCATTTTCAGCGAGCAGTACTTC	CASSLNRGIFSEQYF
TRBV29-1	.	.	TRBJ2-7	TGCAGCGTTGAAAAGGGGGGAGCCAAATACGAGCAGTACTTC	CSVEKGGAKYEQYF
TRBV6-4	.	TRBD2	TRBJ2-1	TGTGCCAGCAGTGAGGTGGCGGGAGAAGGGAATGAGCAGTTCTTC	CASSEVAGEGNEQFF
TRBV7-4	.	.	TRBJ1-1	TGTGCCAGTAGTATAAGTTCACGGGGGAACACTGAAGCTTTCTTT	CASSISSRGNTEAFF